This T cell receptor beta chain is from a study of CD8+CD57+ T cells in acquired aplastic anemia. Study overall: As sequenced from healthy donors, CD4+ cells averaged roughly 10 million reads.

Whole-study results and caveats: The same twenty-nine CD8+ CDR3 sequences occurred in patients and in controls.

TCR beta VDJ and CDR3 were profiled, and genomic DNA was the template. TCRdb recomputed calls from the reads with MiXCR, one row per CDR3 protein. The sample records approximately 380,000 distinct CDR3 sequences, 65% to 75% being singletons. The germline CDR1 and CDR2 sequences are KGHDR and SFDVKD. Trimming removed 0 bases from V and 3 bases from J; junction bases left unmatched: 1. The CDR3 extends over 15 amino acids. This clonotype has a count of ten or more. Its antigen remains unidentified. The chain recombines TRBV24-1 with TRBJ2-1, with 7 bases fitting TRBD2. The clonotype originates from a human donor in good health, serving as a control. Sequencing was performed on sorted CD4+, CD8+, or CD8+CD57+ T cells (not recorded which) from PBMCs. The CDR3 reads CATSDLQRDYNEQFF. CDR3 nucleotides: TGTGCCACCAGTGATTTGCAGCGGGACTACAATGAGCAGTTCTTC.